Below, one T cell receptor beta chain is given with its context. No cognate antigen has been identified for it. Base qualities are not provided; no much larger clone lies one nucleotide away. The donors were healthy, HIV-negative adults with no recently reported acute infections or vaccinations. Every donor was a Caucasian adult living in Nashville, Tennessee, USA. CD4+ T cells were enriched by magnetic negative selection; naive cells were then positively selected on CD45RA, and the negative fraction formed the memory subset. After blood collection by leukapheresis, PBMCs were isolated using Ficoll-Histopaque density gradient centrifugation and then cryopreserved in the vapor phase of liquid nitrogen. Analytical flow cytometry was used to check the purity and quantity of each magnetically sorted T cell population. Genomic DNA was isolated from every sorted fraction and measured by UV absorbance on a Nanodrop 2000c.

Using the deep immunoSEQ assay, TCR CDR3 regions were amplified from genomic DNA by multiplex PCR. For each cell subset, the extracted genomic DNA was distributed evenly across all wells of several immunoSEQ 96-well plates, and each plate served as one replicate. Each replicate PCR for sorted subsets received 150 to 250 ng genomic DNA, equal to 28,000 or so T cell genomes. Purified libraries were measured with a Qubit 3.0 fluorometer, size-checked on a Bioanalyzer 2100, and measured again with the KAPA Library Quantification kit. A separate single-read 150-cycle Illumina NextSeq 550 flow cell was used to sequence each immunoSEQ 96-well plate. On the study's bioinformatics: The immunoSEQ output contained only junctional sequences without quality scores, so filtering could not match that applied to full-length reads. Sequences were annotated with PyIR, a Python wrapper for IgBLAST v1.9, and V/J genes and CDR3 were assigned using IMGT germline references. Any read was removed if the V/J assignment was weak (E-value above 1e-6), the CDR3 was missing, or the read contained stop codons, out-of-frame junctions, or ambiguous translated residues. V3J clonotypes were defined by identical inferred V gene, J gene, and CDR3 amino acid sequence. Percentage overlap between repertoires was computed as shared unique clonotypes divided by the size of the smaller repertoire. Richness of each repertoire was evaluated using RTK rarefaction, the Chao1 estimator, and Recon v2.1 estimates of unobserved clonotypes. For all TCRbeta clonotypes obtained by the gDNA method from several donors, generation probabilities were computed with OLGA. In TCRdb, the immuneACCESS table is reduced to in-frame sequences with V and J assigned. These tables do not hold every clone; where another copy was compared, an unresolved V gene accounts for under half, and the others remain unexplained. V and J calls and clone size are as listed in that table; D and trimming were resolved from the DNA. The sample contains 2,100,000 or so clones, about 94% of them found a single time. The biggest ten clones account for about 0.13% of the sample.

These data belong to a study of shared clonotypes between healthy human individuals (dated by TCRdb to 2020 to 2021). About the investigation overall: The cohort comprised a couple of women and a few men aged 18 to 49 years. To increase sequencing depth and limit assay-specific biases, TCR repertoire library preparation and sequencing were carried out by different laboratories using diverse techniques. Between about 0.85 and 9.5 billion PBMCs per donor were obtained by leukapheresis. To estimate repertoire size and how much clonotype sharing occurs between individuals, the study deeply sequenced the blood TCR repertoires of several healthy adults. Per donor, three plates each were used for CD4 naive and CD4 memory, two for CD8 naive, and one for CD8 memory.

Looking up the germline V gene yields CDR1 SGHRS and CDR2 YFSETQ. The cysteine opens and the phenylalanine closes a CDR3 of 14 amino acids. Kept here is only the CDR3 DNA, which spans 42 bases and is read in frame from base 1. V was cut back by 4 bases and J by 4 bases, leaving a gap of 13 bases between them. On the study overall, not on this receptor specifically: Sampling was restricted to blood, and TCR repertoires in tissue are likely to differ from TCR repertoires in blood. Incomplete sequencing was indicated by rarefaction of sorted-subset datasets, despite the large sequencing depth. Naive subsets generally had larger estimated clonotype richness than memory subsets. Clonotypes shared by all four sorted-subset donors showed higher generation probabilities than non-shared clonotypes. The small number of donors limited the genetic and exposure-history diversity represented. About 5% of naive CD4, 3.5% of naive CD8, roughly 2.4% of memory CD4, and around 0.42% of memory CD8 clonotypes were shared across several donors. Based on pairwise subsampling, the degree of clonotype sharing among donors was expected to be affected by sequencing depth.

The sequence links TRBV5-1 to TRBJ2-3; 5 matching bases give a weak D call of TRBD2. The sequence derives from a young man in good health. The source material was naive CD4+ T cells sorted from blood. What this sample's cell subset or site label stands for: CD45RA+ positively selected. The nucleotide sequence is TGCGCCAGCAGCCAAGTTAATAGCGCAGATACGCAGTATTTT. The encoded protein is CASSQVNSADTQYF. Where the CDR3 stops, the reference TRBV5-1 and TRBJ2-3 genes take over; the full variable domain is KAGVTQTPRYLIKTRGQQVTLSCSPISGHRSVSWYQQTPGQGLQFLFEYFSETQRNKGNFPGRFSGRQFSNSRSEMNVSTLELGDSALYLCASSQVNSADTQYFGPGTRLTVL.